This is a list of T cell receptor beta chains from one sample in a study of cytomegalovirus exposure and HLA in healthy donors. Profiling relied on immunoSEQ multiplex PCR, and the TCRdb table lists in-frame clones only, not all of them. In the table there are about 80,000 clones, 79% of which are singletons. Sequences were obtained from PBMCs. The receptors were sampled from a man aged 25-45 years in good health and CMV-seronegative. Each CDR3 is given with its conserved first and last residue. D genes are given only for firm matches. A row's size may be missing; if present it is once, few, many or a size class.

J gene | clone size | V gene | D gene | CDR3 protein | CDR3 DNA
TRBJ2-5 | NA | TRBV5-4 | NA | CASSPRDNQETQYF | TGTGCCAGCAGCCCTCGGGACAACCAAGAGACCCAGTACTTC
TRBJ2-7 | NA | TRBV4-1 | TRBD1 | CASSQVGTGDYEQYF | TGCGCCAGCAGCCAAGTGGGGACAGGGGATTACGAGCAGTACTTC
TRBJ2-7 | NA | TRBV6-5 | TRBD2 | CASSPYAGESYEQYF | TGTGCCAGCAGCCCCTATGCGGGAGAGTCCTACGAGCAGTACTTC
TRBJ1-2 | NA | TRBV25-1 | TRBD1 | CASSGTGAYGYTF | TGTGCCAGCAGTGGGACAGGGGCCTATGGCTACACCTTC
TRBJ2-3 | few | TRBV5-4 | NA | CASSLKAMGDTQYF | TGTGCCAGCAGCTTGAAAGCGATGGGAGATACGCAGTATTTT
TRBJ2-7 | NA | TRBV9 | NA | CASSVGAEPIPQYF | TGTGCCAGCAGCGTAGGGGCAGAACCCATCCCACAGTACTTC
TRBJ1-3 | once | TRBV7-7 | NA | CASSRGAGNTIYF | TGTGCTAGCAGCCGGGGGGCTGGAAACACCATATATTTT
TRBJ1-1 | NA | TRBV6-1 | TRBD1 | CASTLGTGGTEAFF | TGTGCCAGCACCCTGGGGACAGGCGGGACTGAAGCTTTCTTT
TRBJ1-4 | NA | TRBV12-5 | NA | CASSTDGSYEKLFF | TGTGCTAGTTCAACTGACGGGTCGTATGAAAAACTGTTTTTT
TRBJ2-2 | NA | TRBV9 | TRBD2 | CASSVAGGLGAGELFF | TGTGCCAGCAGCGTAGCGGGAGGGCTGGGGGCCGGGGAGCTGTTTTTT
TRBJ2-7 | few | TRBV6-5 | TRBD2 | CASERTSGSYEQYF | TGTGCCAGCGAAAGGACTAGCGGGAGTTACGAGCAGTACTTC
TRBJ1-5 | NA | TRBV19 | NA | CASLEQRGNQPQHF | TGTGCCAGTCTGGAACAGCGAGGGAATCAGCCCCAGCATTTT
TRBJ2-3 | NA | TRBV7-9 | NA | CASSLLDSRGDTQYF | TGTGCCAGCAGCTTATTGGACTCAAGGGGGGATACGCAGTATTTT
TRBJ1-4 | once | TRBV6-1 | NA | CASSEGGREKLFF | TGTGCCAGCAGTGAAGGGGGCAGGGAAAAACTGTTTTTT
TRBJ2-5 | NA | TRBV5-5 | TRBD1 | CASSFGQGAPLAFETQYF | TGTGCCAGCAGCTTTGGACAGGGGGCCCCTCTCGCCTTCGAGACCCAGTACTTC
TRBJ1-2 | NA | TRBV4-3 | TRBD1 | CASSQYIRDRGQDGYTF | TGCGCCAGCAGCCAGTACATCCGGGACAGGGGGCAGGATGGCTACACCTTC
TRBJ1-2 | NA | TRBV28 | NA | CASSGVSSGYTF | TGTGCCAGCAGCGGTGTGAGTAGCGGCTACACCTTC
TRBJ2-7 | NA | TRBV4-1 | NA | CASSPGQLYEQYF | TGCGCCAGCAGCCCGGGACAACTCTACGAGCAGTACTTC
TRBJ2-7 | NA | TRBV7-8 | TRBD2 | CASRGRERGEQYF | TGTGCCAGCAGAGGTAGAGAGCGGGGCGAGCAGTACTTC
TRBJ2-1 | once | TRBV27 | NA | CASRPGGWYNEQFF | TGTGCCAGCAGACCTGGGGGGTGGTACAATGAGCAGTTCTTC
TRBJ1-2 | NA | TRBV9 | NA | CASSSDSPYGYTF | TGTGCCAGCAGCTCGGACAGTCCCTATGGCTACACCTTC
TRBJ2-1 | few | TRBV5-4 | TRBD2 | CASSSAGSGGNEQFF | TGTGCCAGCAGCTCCGCGGGTAGCGGGGGCAATGAGCAGTTCTTC
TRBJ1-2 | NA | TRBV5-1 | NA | CASSLGQYNYGYTF | TGCGCCAGCAGCTTAGGACAATATAACTATGGCTACACCTTC
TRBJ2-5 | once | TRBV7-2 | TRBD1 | CASSPGQGETQYF | TGTGCCAGCAGCCCCGGACAGGGGGAGACCCAGTACTTC
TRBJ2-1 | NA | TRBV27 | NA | CASSLARNNEQFF | TGTGCCAGCAGTTTGGCCAGAAACAATGAGCAGTTCTTC
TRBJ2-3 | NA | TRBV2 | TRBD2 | CASSGTSGRARDTQYF | TGTGCCAGCAGTGGGACTAGCGGGAGGGCCAGAGATACGCAGTATTTT
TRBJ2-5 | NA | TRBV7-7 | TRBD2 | CASSTGTSQETQYF | TGTGCTAGCAGCACCGGGACTAGCCAAGAGACCCAGTACTTC
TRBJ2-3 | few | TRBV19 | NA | CASSQGMVDTQYF | TGTGCCAGTAGCCAGGGGATGGTAGATACGCAGTATTTT
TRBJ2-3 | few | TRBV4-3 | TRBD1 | CASSQEPDRGLSNTQYF | TGCGCCAGCAGCCAAGAGCCGGACAGGGGGCTATCGAATACGCAGTATTTT
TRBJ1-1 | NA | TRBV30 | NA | CAWVRSELEAFF | TGTGCCTGGGTGAGGAGCGAACTTGAAGCTTTCTTT
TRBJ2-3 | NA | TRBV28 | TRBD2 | CASSPMGLYKTNTDTQYF | TGTGCCAGCAGCCCCATGGGACTATATAAAACCAACACAGATACGCAGTATTTT
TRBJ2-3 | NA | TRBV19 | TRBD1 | CASSTPGQGADTQYF | TGTGCCAGTAGTACCCCAGGACAGGGGGCAGATACGCAGTATTTT
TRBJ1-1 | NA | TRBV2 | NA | CASPRQEPNTEAFF | TGTGCCAGCCCCCGACAGGAGCCGAACACTGAAGCTTTCTTT
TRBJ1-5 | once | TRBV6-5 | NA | CASSYSYERGQPQHF | TGTGCCAGCAGTTACTCGTACGAACGAGGGCAGCCCCAGCATTTT
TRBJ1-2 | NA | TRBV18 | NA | CASSPFEGVNGYTF | TGTGCCAGCTCACCATTCGAGGGGGTGAATGGCTACACCTTC
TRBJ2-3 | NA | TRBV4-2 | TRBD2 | CASSQEDSGGIRAPTDTQYF | TGTGCCAGCAGCCAAGAGGACAGCGGGGGGATACGAGCCCCCACAGATACGCAGTATTTT
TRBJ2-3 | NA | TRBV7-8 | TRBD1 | CASSPVAGGFTDTQYF | TGTGCCAGCAGCCCAGTTGCAGGGGGCTTCACAGATACGCAGTATTTT
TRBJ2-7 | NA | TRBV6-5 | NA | CASSYSSNAYEQYF | TGTGCCAGCAGTTACTCGTCAAATGCCTACGAGCAGTACTTC
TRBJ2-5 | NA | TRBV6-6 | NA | CASGLGQETQYF | TGTGCCAGCGGACTGGGTCAAGAGACCCAGTACTTC
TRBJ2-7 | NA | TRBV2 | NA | CASCPDSYEQYF | TGTGCCAGCTGCCCAGATTCCTACGAGCAGTACTTC
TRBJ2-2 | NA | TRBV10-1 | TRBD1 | CASSSGQGVGELFF | TGCGCCAGCAGTTCGGGACAGGGGGTCGGGGAGCTGTTTTTT
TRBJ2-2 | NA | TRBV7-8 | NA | CASSLSGNTGELFF | TGTGCCAGCAGCTTGTCAGGGAACACCGGGGAGCTGTTTTTT
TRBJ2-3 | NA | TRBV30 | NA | CAWTKGGHTDTQYF | TGTGCCTGGACAAAAGGGGGTCACACAGATACGCAGTATTTT
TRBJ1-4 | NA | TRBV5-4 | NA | CASSPWAGNEKLFF | TGTGCCAGCAGCCCCTGGGCAGGGAATGAAAAACTGTTTTTT
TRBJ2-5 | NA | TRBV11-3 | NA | CASSLGTQETQYF | TGTGCCAGCAGCTTAGGCACCCAGGAGACCCAGTACTTC